These 3 T cell receptor beta chains originate from one sample sequenced in a study of cytomegalovirus exposure and HLA in healthy donors. The PCR employed 60 Vbeta primers together with 13 Jbeta primers. Assay used: immunoSEQ multiplex PCR; TCRdb lists only in-frame clones, some missing. The repertoire consists of about 220,000 clones, with around four fifths occurring once and the leading ten covering roughly 0.66%. Sequencing was carried out using PBMCs. The receptor source for this set is a boy between 2 and 15 years old in good health and CMV-seronegative.

J is TRBJ2-1 and V is TRBV7-9; the D is unclear. V dropped 2 bases and J dropped 8 bases, with 13 bases sitting between them. The CDR3 runs 14 residues. CDR1 is SEHNR, CDR2 FQNEAQ, per germline (reference sequence). In nucleotides, the CDR3 is TGTGCCAGCAGCTTAAGTCTGAGGTCCCATGAGCAGTTCTTC. Translating gives CASSLSLRSHEQFF.

J is TRBJ1-2 and V is TRBV7-2; TRBD1 agrees at 11 bases. The CDR3 runs to 15 residues. V dropped 5 bases and J dropped 4; count of bases not matched to a gene: 6. Germline-derived CDR1 and CDR2 are SGHTA and FQGNSA. CDR3 residues: CASSAGQGGIYGYTF. The CDR3 region has the DNA TGTGCCAGCAGCGCGGGACAGGGGGGGATCTATGGCTACACCTTC.

A remark on this clone: Mismatch with germline at one junction end may stem from a read error. This chain links TRBV10-3 with TRBJ2-7, with 10 bases lining up with TRBD1. In germline, CDR1 is ENHRY, CDR2 SYGVKD. This CDR3 contains 17 residues. CDR3 protein: CAISEWDRGGSSYKQYF. The CDR3 nucleotides read TGTGCCATCAGTGAGTGGGACAGGGGTGGGAGCTCCTACAAGCAGTACTTC.